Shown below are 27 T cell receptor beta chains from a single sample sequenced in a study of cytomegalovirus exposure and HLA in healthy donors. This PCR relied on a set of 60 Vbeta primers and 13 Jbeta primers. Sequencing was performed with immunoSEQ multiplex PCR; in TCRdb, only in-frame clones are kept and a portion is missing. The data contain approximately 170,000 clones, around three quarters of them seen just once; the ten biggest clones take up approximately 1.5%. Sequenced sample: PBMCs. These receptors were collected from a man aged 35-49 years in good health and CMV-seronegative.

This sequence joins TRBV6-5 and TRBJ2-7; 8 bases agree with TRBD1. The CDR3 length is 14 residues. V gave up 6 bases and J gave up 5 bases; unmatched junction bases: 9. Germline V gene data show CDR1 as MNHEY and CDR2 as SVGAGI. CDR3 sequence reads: CASSLQGEADEQYF. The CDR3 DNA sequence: TGTGCCAGCAGCCTACAGGGGGAGGCCGACGAGCAGTACTTC.

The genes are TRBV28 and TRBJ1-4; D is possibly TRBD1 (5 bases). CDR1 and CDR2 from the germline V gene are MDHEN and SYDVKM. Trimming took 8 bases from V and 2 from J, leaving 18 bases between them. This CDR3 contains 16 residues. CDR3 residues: CASARRGVVTNEKLFF. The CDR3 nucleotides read TGTGCCAGCGCCCGGCGGGGGGTAGTGACTAATGAAAAACTGTTTTTT. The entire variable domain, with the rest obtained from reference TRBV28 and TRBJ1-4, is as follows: DVKVTQSSRYLVKRTGEKVFLECVQDMDHENMFWYRQDPGLGLRLIYFSYDVKMKEKGDIPEGYSVSREKKERFSLILESASTNQTSMYLCASARRGVVTNEKLFFGSGTQLSVL.

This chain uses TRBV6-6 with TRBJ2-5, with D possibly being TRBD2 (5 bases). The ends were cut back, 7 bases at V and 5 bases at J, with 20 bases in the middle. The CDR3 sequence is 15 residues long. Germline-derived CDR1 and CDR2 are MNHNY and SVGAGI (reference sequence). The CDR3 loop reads CASTAATNPLETQYF. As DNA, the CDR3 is TGTGCCAGCACTGCTGCGACTAATCCCTTGGAGACCCAGTACTTC.

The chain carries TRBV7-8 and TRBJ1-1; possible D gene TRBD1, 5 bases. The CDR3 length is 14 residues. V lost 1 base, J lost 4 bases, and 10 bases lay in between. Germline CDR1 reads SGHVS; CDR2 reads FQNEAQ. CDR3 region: CASSLVAGSTEAFF. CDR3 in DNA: TGTGCCAGCAGCTTAGTAGCAGGGTCCACTGAAGCTTTCTTT. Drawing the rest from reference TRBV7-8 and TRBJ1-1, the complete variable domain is GAGVSQSPRYKVAKRGQDVALRCDPISGHVSLFWYQQALGQGPEFLTYFQNEAQLDKSGLPSDRFFAERPEGSVSTLKIQRTQQEDSAVYLCASSLVAGSTEAFFGQGTRLTVV.

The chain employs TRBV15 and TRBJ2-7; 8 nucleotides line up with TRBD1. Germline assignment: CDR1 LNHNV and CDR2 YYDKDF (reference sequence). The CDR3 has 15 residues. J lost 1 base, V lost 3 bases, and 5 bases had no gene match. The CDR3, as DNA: TGTGCCACCAGCAGCCGACAGGGGACTTCCTACGAGCAGTACTTC. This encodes CATSSRQGTSYEQYF.

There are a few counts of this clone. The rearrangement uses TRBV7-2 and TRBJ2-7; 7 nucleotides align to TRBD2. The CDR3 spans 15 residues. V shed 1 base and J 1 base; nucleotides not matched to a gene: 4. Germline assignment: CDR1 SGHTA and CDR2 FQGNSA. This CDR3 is CASSLVPGGSYEQYV. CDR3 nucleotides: TGTGCCAGCAGCTTAGTTCCGGGGGGATCCTACGAGCAGTACGTC.

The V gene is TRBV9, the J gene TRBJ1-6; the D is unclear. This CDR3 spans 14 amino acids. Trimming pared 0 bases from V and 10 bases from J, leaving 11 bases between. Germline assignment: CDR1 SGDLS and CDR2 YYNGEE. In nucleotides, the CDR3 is TGTGCCAGCAGCGTAGAGCCCCTGAAGTCACCCCTCCACTTT. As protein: CASSVEPLKSPLHF.

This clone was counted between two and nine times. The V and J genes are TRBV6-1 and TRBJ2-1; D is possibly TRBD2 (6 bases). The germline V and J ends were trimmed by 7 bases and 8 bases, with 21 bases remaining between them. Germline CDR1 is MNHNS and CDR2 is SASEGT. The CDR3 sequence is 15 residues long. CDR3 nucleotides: TGTGCCAGCAATTCCGGGACTCAGGAGGTGGATGAGCAGTTCTTC. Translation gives CASNSGTQEVDEQFF.

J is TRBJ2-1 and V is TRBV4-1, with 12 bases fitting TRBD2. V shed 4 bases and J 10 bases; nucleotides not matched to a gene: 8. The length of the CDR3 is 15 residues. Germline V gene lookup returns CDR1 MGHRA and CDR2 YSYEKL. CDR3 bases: TGCGCCAGCAGCCTCCCGGGGGGGACTAGCGGGGAGCAGTTCTTC. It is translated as CASSLPGGTSGEQFF.

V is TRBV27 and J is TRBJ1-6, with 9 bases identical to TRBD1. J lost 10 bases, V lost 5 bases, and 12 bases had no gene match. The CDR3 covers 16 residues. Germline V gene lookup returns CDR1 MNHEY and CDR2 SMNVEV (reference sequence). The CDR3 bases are TGTGCCAGCAGTACTATTCGGACAGGGGTGGGCTCACCCCTCCACTTT. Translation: CASSTIRTGVGSPLHF.

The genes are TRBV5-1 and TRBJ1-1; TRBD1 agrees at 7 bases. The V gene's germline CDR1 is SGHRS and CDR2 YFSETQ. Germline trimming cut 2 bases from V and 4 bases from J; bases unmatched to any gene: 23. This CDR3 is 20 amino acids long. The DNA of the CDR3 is TGCGCCAGCAGCTTATTAGCGCCCTCGGAGGCAGGGGGATTGGGCACTGAAGCTTTCTTT. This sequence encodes CASSLLAPSEAGGLGTEAFF.

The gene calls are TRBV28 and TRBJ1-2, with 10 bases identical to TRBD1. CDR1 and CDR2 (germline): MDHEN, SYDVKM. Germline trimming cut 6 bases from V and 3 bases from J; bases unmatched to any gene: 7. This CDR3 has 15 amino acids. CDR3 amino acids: CASRETGTGDYGYTF. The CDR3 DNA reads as TGTGCCAGCAGAGAGACCGGGACAGGGGACTATGGCTACACCTTC.

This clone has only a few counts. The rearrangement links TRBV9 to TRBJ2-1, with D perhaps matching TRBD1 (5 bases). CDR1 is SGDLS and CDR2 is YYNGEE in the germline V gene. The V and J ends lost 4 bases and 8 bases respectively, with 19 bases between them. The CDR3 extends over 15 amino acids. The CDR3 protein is CASSLDTGPRYEQFF. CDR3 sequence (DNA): TGTGCCAGCAGCTTGGACACGGGTCCTCGGTATGAGCAGTTCTTC.

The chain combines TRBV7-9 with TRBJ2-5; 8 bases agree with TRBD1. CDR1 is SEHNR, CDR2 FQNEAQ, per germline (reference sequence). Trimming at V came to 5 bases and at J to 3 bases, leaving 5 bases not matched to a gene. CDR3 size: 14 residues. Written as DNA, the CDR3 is TGTGCCAGCAGCCTAAGGACAGGGAAAGAGACCCAGTACTTC. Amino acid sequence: CASSLRTGKETQYF.

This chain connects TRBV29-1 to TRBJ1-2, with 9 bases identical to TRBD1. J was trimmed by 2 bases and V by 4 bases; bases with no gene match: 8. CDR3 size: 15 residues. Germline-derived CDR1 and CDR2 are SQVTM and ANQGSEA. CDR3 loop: CSVADRGMGNYGYTF. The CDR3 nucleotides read TGCAGCGTTGCTGACAGGGGGATGGGAAACTATGGCTACACCTTC.

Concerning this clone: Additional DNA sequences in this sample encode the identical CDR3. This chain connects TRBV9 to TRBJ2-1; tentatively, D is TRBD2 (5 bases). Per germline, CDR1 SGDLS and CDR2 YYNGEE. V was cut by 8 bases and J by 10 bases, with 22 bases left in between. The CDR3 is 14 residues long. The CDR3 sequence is CASSPHPLAGEQFF. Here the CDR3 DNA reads TGTGCCAGTAGCCCTCACCCCCTAGCCGGCGAGCAGTTCTTC.

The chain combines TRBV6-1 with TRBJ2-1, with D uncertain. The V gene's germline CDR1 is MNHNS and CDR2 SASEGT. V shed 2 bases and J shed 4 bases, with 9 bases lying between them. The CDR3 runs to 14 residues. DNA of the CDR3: TGTGCCAGCAGTGAAATGTCTAGGTACAATGAGCAGTTCTTC. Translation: CASSEMSRYNEQFF.

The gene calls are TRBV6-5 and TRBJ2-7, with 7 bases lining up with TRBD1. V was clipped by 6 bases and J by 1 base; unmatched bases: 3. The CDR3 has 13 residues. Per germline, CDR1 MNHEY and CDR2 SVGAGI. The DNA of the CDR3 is TGTGCCAGCAGGAGGGACAGTTCCTACGAGCAGTACTTC. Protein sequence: CASRRDSSYEQYF.

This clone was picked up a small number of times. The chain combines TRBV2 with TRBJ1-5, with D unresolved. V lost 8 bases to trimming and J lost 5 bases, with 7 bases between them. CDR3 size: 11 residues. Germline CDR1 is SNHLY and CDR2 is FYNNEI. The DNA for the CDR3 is TGTGCCAGCGGCAACCATCAGCCCCAGCATTTT. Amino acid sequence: CASGNHQPQHF.

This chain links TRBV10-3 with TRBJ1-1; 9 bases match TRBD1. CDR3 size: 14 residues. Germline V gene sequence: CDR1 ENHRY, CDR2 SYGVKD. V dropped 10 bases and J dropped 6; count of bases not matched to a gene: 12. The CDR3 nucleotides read TGTGCCACCGGAATAGAACAGGGGGCCGCTGAAGCTTTCTTT. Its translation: CATGIEQGAAEAFF.

The CDR3 loop is CAWSQGQGRQPQHF. The CDR3 bases are TGTGCCTGGAGCCAGGGACAGGGTCGCCAGCCCCAGCATTTT. The chain joins TRBV30 to TRBJ1-5; TRBD1 matches at 9 bases. This CDR3 spans 14 amino acids. J gave up 7 bases and V 3 bases, and 7 bases lay outside the gene matches. Germline assignment: CDR1 GTSNPN and CDR2 SVGIG (reference sequence).

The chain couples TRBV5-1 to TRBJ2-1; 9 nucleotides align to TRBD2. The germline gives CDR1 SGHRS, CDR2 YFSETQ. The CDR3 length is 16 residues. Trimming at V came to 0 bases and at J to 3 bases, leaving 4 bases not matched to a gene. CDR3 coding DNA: TGCGCCAGCAGCTTGGCCCCTAGCGGGGACTACAATGAGCAGTTCTTC. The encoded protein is CASSLAPSGDYNEQFF.

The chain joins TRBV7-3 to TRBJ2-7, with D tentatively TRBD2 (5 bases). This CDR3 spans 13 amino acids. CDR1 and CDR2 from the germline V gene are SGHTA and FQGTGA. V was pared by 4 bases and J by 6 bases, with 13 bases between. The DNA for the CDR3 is TGTGCCAGCAGCTATAACCAAGGAGGCGAGCAGTACTTC. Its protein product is CASSYNQGGEQYF.

CDR3 in DNA: TGTGCCAGCAAAGGGCTAGCGGGAGGGAACACCGGGGAGCTGTTTTTT. It specifies CASKGLAGGNTGELFF. This chain links TRBV9 with TRBJ2-2; TRBD2 aligns across 11 bases. The CDR3 length is 16 residues. Germline V CDR1 and CDR2: SGDLS, YYNGEE. V lost 6 bases and J lost 1; bases outside the gene matches: 5.

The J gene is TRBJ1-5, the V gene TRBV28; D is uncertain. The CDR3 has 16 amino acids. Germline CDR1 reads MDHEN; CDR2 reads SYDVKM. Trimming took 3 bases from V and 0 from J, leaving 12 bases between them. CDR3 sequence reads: CASSFPGPGSNQPQHF. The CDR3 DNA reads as TGTGCCAGCAGTTTCCCGGGTCCGGGTAGCAATCAGCCCCAGCATTTT.

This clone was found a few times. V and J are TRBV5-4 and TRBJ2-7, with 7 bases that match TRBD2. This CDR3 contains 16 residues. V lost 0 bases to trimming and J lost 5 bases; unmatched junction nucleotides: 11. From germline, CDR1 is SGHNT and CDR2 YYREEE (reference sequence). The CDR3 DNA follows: TGTGCCAGCAGCTTGGCCACTTCGGGGGGACTCCACGAGCAGTACTTC. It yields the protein CASSLATSGGLHEQYF.

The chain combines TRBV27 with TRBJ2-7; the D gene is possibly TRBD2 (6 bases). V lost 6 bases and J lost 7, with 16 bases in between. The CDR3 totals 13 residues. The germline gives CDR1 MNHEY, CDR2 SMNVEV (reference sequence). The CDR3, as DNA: TGTGCCAGCAGGGGGACTGCGACCCGGGAGCAGTACTTC. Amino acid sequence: CASRGTATREQYF.